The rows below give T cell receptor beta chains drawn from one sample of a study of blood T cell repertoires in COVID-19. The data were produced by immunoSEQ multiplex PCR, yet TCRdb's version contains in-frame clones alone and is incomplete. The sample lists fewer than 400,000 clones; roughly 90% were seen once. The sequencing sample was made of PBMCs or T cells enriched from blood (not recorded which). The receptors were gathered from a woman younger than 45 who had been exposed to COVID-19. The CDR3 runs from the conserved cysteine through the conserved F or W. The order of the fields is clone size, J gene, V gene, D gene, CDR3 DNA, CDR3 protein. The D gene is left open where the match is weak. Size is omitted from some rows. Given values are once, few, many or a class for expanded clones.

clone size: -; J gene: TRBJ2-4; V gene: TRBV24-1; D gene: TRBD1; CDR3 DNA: TGTGCCACCAGTGTCTCGGGACAGGGGAAAGACATTCAGTACTTC; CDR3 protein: CATSVSGQGKDIQYF
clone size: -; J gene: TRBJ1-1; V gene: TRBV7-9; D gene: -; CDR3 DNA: TGTGCCAGCAGCTTAGAATACAGATACATGAACACTGAAGCTTTCTTT; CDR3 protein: CASSLEYRYMNTEAFF
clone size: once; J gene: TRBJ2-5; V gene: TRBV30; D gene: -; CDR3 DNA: TGTGCCTGGAGTGTGCTGACATGGGAGACCCAGTACTTC; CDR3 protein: CAWSVLTWETQYF
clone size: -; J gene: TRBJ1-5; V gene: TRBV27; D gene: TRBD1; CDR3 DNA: TGTGCCAGCAAACCGACAGGGTCGATTCAGCCCCAGCATTTT; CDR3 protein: CASKPTGSIQPQHF
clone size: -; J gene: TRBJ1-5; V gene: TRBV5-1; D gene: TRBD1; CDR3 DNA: TGCGCCAGCAGCTCGGGACAGGGGGTCGGTCAGCCCCAGCATTTT; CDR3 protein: CASSSGQGVGQPQHF
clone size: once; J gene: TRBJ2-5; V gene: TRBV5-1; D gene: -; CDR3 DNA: TGCGCCAGCAGCTTGATGAACAGAATCCAAGAGACCCAGTACTTC; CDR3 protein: CASSLMNRIQETQYF
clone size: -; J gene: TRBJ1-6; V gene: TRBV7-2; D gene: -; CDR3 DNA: TGTGCCAGCTGCTTAGTATCCAGGGGTAATTCACCCCTCCACTTT; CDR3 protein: CASCLVSRGNSPLHF
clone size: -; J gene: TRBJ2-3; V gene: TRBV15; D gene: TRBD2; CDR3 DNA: TGTGCCACCAGAGAGACTAGCCCTTGGAATACGCAGTATTTT; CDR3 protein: CATRETSPWNTQYF
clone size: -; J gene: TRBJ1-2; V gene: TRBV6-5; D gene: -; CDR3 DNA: TGTGCCAGCAGGGGACTCGGGGGCTATGGCTACACCTTC; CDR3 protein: CASRGLGGYGYTF
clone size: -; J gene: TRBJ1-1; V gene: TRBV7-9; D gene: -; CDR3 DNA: TGTGCCAGCAGCACCCTCGTCTTCAGAGGGACTGAAGCTTTCTTT; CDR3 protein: CASSTLVFRGTEAFF
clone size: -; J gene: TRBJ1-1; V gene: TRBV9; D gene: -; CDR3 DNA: TGTGCCAGCATCCCTGACAGCTTCATGACACACACTGAAGCTTTCTTT; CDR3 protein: CASIPDSFMTHTEAFF
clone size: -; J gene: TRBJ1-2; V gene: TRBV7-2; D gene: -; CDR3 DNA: TGTGCCAGCAGCCAACCTTGGACAAAGGATGGCTACACCTTC; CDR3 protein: CASSQPWTKDGYTF